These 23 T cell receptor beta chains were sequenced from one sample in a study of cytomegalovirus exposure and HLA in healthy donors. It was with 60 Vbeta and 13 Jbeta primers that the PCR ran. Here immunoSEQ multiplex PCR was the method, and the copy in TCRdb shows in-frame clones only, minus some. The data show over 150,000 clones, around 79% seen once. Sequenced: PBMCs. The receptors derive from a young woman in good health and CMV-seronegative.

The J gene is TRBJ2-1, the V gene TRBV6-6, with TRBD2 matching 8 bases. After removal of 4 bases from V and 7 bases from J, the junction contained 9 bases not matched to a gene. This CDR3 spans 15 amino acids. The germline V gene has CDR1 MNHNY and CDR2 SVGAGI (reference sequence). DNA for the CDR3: TGTGCCAGCAGTTCGCCCCCGGGACTAGGAAATGAGCAGTTCTTC. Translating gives CASSSPPGLGNEQFF.

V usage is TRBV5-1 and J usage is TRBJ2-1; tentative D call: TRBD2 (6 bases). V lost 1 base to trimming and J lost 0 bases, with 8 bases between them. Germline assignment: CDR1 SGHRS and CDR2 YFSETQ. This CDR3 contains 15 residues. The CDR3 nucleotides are TGCGCCAGCAGCTTGATAGCGGACTCCTACAATGAGCAGTTCTTC. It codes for CASSLIADSYNEQFF. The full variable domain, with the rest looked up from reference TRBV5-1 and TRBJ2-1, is KAGVTQTPRYLIKTRGQQVTLSCSPISGHRSVSWYQQTPGQGLQFLFEYFSETQRNKGNFPGRFSGRQFSNSRSEMNVSTLELGDSALYLCASSLIADSYNEQFFGPGTRLTVL.

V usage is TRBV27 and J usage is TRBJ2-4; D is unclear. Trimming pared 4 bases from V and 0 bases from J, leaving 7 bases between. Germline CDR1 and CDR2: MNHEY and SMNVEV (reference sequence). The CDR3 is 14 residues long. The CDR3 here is CASSSGLAKNIQYF. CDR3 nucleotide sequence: TGTGCCAGCAGTTCGGGTCTAGCCAAAAACATTCAGTACTTC.

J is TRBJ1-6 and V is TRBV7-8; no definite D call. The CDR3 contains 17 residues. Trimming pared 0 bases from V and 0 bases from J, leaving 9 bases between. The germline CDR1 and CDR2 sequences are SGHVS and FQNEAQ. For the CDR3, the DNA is TGTGCCAGCAGCTTAGCCGCGGGGAGCTCCTATAATTCACCCCTCCACTTT. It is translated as CASSLAAGSSYNSPLHF.

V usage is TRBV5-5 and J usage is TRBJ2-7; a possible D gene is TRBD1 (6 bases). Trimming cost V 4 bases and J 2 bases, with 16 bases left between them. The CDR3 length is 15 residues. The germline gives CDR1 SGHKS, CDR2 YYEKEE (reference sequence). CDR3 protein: CASSTIHRDTYEQYF. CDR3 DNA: TGTGCCAGCAGCACAATCCACAGGGACACCTACGAGCAGTACTTC.

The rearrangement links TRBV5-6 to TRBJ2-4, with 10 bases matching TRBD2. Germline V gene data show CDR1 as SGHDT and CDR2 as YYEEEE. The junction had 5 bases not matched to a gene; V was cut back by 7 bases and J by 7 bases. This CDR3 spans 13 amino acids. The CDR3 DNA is TGTGCCAGCGCTGGGACTAGCGAGAACATTCAGTACTTC. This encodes CASAGTSENIQYF.

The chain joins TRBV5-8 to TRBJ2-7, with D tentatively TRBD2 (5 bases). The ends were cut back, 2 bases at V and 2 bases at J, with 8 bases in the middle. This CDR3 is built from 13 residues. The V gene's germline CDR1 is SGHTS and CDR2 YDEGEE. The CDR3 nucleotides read TGTGCCAGCAGCTTCGGGGAGACCTACGAGCAGTACTTC. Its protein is CASSFGETYEQYF.

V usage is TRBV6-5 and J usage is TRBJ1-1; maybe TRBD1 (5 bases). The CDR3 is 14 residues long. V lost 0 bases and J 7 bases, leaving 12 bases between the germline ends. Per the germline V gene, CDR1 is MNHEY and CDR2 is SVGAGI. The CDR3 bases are TGTGCCAGCAGTTACTCGGGGGGGGTAGGTGAAGCTTTCTTT. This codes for CASSYSGGVGEAFF.

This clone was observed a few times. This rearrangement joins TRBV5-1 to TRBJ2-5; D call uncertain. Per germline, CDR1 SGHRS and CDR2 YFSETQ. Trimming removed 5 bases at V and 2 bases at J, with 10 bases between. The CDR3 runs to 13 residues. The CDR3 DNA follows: TGCGCCAGCAGTTGGCAGGCTCAAGAGACCCAGTACTTC. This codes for CASSWQAQETQYF.

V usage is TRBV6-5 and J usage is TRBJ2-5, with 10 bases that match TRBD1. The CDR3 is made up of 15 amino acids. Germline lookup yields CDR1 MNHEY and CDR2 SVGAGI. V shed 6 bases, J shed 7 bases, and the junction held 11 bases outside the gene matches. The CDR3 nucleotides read TGTGCCAGCAGCCCCGGAGGGACAGGGGCTGCGACCCAGTACTTC. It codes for CASSPGGTGAATQYF.

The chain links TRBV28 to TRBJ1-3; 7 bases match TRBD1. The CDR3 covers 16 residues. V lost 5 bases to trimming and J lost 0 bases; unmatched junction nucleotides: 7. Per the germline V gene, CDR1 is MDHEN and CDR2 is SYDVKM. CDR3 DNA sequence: TGTGCCAGCAGTCCCCTGACAGGGAGCTCTGGAAACACCATATATTTT. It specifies CASSPLTGSSGNTIYF.

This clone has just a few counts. The CDR3 sequence is CASSTIREPQETQYF. As DNA, the CDR3 is TGTGCCAGTAGTACTATAAGAGAACCCCAAGAGACCCAGTACTTC. J is TRBJ2-5 and V is TRBV19, with D uncertain. Germline CDR1 LNHDA, CDR2 SQIVND (reference sequence). The CDR3 spans 15 residues. V lost 4 bases to trimming and J lost 1 base, with 13 bases between them.

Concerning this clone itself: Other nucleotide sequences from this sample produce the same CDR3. CDR3 amino acids: CASSLAQGYEQYF. For the CDR3, the DNA is TGTGCCAGCAGCTTAGCTCAGGGCTACGAGCAGTACTTC. V is TRBV7-8 and J is TRBJ2-7; D may be TRBD1 (5 bases). This CDR3 has 13 amino acids. CDR1 and CDR2 (germline): SGHVS, FQNEAQ. The V end was cut by 0 bases, the J end by 3 bases, with 6 bases between.

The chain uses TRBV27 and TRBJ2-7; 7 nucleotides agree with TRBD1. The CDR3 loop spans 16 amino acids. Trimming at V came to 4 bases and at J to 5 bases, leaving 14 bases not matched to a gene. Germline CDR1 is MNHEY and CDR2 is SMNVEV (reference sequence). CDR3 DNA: TGTGCCAGCAGTTCTCAGCGCCCCTCGACAGGGAACGAGCAGTACTTC. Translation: CASSSQRPSTGNEQYF.

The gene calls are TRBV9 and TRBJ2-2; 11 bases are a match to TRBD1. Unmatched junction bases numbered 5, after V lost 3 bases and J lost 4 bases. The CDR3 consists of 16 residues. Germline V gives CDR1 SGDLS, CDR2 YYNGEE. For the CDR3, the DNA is TGTGCCAGCAGCGCCGCCGGGACAGGGGGCACCGGGGAGCTGTTTTTT. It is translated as CASSAAGTGGTGELFF. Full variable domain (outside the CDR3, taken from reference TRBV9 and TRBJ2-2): DSGVTQTPKHLITATGQRVTLRCSPRSGDLSVYWYQQSLDQGLQFLIQYYNGEERAKGNILERFSAQQFPDLHSELNLSSLELGDSALYFCASSAAGTGGTGELFFGEGSRLTVL.

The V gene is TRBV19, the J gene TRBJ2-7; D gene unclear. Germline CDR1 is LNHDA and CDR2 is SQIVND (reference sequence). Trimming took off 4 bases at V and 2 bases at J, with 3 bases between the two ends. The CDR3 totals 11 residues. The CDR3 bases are TGTGCCAGTAGTACCACCTACGAGCAGTACTTC. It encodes CASSTTYEQYF. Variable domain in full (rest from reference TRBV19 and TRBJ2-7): DGGITQSPKYLFRKEGQNVTLSCEQNLNHDAMYWYRQDPGQGLRLIYYSQIVNDFQKGDIAEGYSVSREKKESFPLTVTSAQKNPTAFYLCASSTTYEQYFGPGTRLTVT.

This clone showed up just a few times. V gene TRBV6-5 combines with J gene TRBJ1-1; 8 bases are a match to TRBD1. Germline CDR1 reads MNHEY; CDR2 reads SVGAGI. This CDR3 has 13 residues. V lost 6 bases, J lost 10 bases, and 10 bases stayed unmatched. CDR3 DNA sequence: TGTGCCAGCAGCCCATCCAGGGGGCCCGGAGCTTTCTTT. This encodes CASSPSRGPGAFF.

DNA for the CDR3: TGTGCCAGCAGCTCGACCGGGGATAGTAACATTCAGTACTTC. Protein sequence: CASSSTGDSNIQYF. The chain joins TRBV7-9 to TRBJ2-4; possibly TRBD2 for D (5 bases). This CDR3 is 14 amino acids long. The V gene lost 4 bases and the J gene lost 7 bases, with 14 bases spanning the gap. Germline assignment: CDR1 SEHNR and CDR2 FQNEAQ (reference sequence).

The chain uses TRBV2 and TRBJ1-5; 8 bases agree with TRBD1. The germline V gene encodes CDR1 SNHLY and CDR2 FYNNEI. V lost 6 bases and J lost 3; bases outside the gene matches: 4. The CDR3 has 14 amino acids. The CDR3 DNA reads TGTGCCAGCAGGGGACAGGTAAACAATCAGCCCCAGCATTTT. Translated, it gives CASRGQVNNQPQHF.

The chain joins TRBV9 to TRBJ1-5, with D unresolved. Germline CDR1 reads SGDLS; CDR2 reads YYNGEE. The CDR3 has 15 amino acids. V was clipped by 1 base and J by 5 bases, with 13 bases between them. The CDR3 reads CASSVSSRPDQPQHF. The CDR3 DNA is TGTGCCAGCAGCGTATCTTCCCGTCCCGATCAGCCCCAGCATTTT.

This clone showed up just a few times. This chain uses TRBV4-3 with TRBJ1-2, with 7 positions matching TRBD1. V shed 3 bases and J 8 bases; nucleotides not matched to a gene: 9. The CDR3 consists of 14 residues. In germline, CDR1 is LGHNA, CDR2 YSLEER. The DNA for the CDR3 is TGCGCCAGCAGCCAGGGACGACAGGGTTGGGGCTACACCTTC. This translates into CASSQGRQGWGYTF.

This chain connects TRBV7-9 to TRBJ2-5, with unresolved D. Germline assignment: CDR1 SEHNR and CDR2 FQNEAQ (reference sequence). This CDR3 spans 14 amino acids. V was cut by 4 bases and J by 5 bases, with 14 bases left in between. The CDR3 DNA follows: TGTGCCAGCAGCTCCTCACGATTCGGGGAGACCCAGTACTTC. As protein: CASSSSRFGETQYF.

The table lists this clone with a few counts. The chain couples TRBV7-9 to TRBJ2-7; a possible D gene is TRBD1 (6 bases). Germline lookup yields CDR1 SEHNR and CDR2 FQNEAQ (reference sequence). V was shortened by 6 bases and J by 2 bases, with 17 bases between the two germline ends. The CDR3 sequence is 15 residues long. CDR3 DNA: TGTGCCAGCAGTTCCGACAGGAAGCTTCCCTACGAGCAGTACTTC. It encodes CASSSDRKLPYEQYF.